These 19 T cell receptor beta chains were all obtained from the same sample, sequenced in a study of blood T cell repertoires in COVID-19. Assay used: immunoSEQ multiplex PCR; TCRdb lists only in-frame clones, some missing. The sample comprises 150,000 to 200,000 clones, around four fifths of which are singletons, and 0.9% to 0.95% rests with the top ten. What was sequenced was peripheral blood. The receptors shown here come from a man aged 55 to 70 with COVID-19, enrolled during active disease.

This clone was seen just once. This rearrangement joins TRBV9 to TRBJ2-7; D is undetermined. Germline CDR1 SGDLS, CDR2 YYNGEE. The CDR3 contains 14 residues. V gave up 0 bases and J gave up 5 bases, with 12 bases separating them. Here the CDR3 reads CASSVAPAQDEQYF. The DNA of the CDR3 is TGTGCCAGCAGCGTAGCCCCGGCCCAGGACGAGCAGTACTTC.

J is TRBJ1-2 and V is TRBV6-1; D uncertain. Germline CDR1 is MNHNS and CDR2 is SASEGT. The CDR3 spans 13 residues. Trimming removed 2 bases at V and 4 bases at J, with 8 bases between. The CDR3 spells CASSENSPYGYTF. CDR3 coding DNA: TGTGCCAGCAGTGAAAACAGCCCCTATGGCTACACCTTC.

The J gene is TRBJ1-5, the V gene TRBV6-2 or TRBV6-3; 10 bases match TRBD1. Germline V gene sequence: CDR1 MNHEY, CDR2 SVGEGT. Trimming at V came to 2 bases and at J to 6 bases, leaving 13 bases not matched to a gene. The CDR3 sequence is 18 residues long. CDR3 amino acids: CASSYPTTGQGVGQPQHF. The CDR3 DNA reads as TGTGCCAGCAGTTACCCAACAACCGGACAGGGGGTAGGTCAGCCCCAGCATTTT.

This chain links TRBV3-1 (or the pseudogene TRBV3-2) with TRBJ2-5; 9 nucleotides match TRBD2. Germline CDR1 LGHDT, CDR2 YNNKEL (reference sequence). The junction had 5 bases not matched to a gene; V was cut back by 1 base and J by 5 bases. The CDR3 extends over 15 amino acids. CDR3 loop: CASSQGLAAAETQYF. DNA of the CDR3: TGTGCCAGCAGCCAAGGACTAGCGGCGGCGGAGACCCAGTACTTC.

The genes are TRBV4-2 and TRBJ1-4, with TRBD1 matching over 7 bases. Trimming cost V 3 bases and J 10 bases; bases outside gene matches: 2. The germline gives CDR1 LGHNA, CDR2 YNFKEQ. There are 12 residues in the CDR3. CDR3 bases: TGTGCCAGCAGCCAGGAGGGGGCAAAACTGTTTTTT. Translated, it gives CASSQEGAKLFF.

The V gene is TRBV5-1, the J gene TRBJ1-5; 7 bases align to TRBD1. In germline, CDR1 is SGHRS, CDR2 YFSETQ. Trimming took 4 bases from V and 4 from J; bases not matched to a gene: 14. CDR3 length equals 17 residues. The CDR3 sequence is CASSPGGGTVRNQPQHF. The CDR3 DNA follows: TGCGCCAGCAGCCCTGGGGGTGGGACAGTCAGAAATCAGCCCCAGCATTTT.

The V gene is TRBV5-4, the J gene TRBJ2-7; 11 nucleotides line up with TRBD1. Per germline, CDR1 SGHNT and CDR2 YYREEE (reference sequence). This CDR3 spans 16 amino acids. V shed 4 bases and J 4 bases; nucleotides not matched to a gene: 10. CDR3 nucleotide sequence: TGTGCCAGCAGCCCGGCCGGGACAGGGGGACAGTACGAGCAGTACTTC. Amino acid sequence: CASSPAGTGGQYEQYF. Together with reference TRBV5-4 and TRBJ2-7, the CDR3 gives the full variable domain: ETGVTQSPTHLIKTRGQQVTLRCSSQSGHNTVSWYQQALGQGPQFIFQYYREEENGRGNFPPRFSGLQFPNYSSELNVNALELDDSALYLCASSPAGTGGQYEQYFGPGTRLTVT.

This chain links TRBV11-2 with TRBJ2-7; no clear D gene. There are 11 residues in the CDR3. Germline loops: CDR1 SGHAT, CDR2 FQNNGV. V lost 5 bases and J 2 bases, leaving 4 bases between the germline ends. Here the CDR3 reads CASSETYEQYF. The CDR3 nucleotides read TGTGCCAGCAGCGAGACCTACGAGCAGTACTTC.

The chain uses TRBV5-4 and TRBJ1-5, with TRBD1 as a possible D gene (6 bases). Germline CDR1 reads SGHNT; CDR2 reads YYREEE (reference sequence). V shed 0 bases and J shed 7 bases, with 11 bases lying between them. The CDR3 runs to 14 residues. CDR3 in amino acids: CASSLEGRGQPQHF. The CDR3 DNA follows: TGTGCCAGCAGCTTGGAGGGAAGGGGGCAGCCCCAGCATTTT. Complete variable domain (other parts from reference TRBV5-4 and TRBJ1-5): ETGVTQSPTHLIKTRGQQVTLRCSSQSGHNTVSWYQQALGQGPQFIFQYYREEENGRGNFPPRFSGLQFPNYSSELNVNALELDDSALYLCASSLEGRGQPQHFGDGTRLSIL.

The chain links TRBV18 to TRBJ2-2; 7 bases are a match to TRBD1. This CDR3 is built from 15 residues. Germline V CDR1 and CDR2: KGHSH, LQKENI. With V trimmed by 4 bases and J by 4 bases, 6 bases remained unmatched. CDR3 sequence reads: CASSLRDSSTGELFF. The CDR3 nucleotides are TGTGCCAGCTCACTCCGGGACAGCAGCACCGGGGAGCTGTTTTTT.

This chain connects TRBV7-3 to TRBJ2-2; D ambiguous. CDR1 is SGHTA, CDR2 FQGTGA, per germline. The CDR3 runs 13 residues. V lost 4 bases and J lost 3, with 6 bases in between. The CDR3 sequence: CASSYTDTGELFF. The DNA of the CDR3 is TGTGCCAGCAGCTACACCGACACCGGGGAGCTGTTTTTT.

In DNA form, the CDR3 reads TGTGCCAGCAGCGCATTACAGGGGCACGAGCAGTACTTC. Translation gives CASSALQGHEQYF. The V and J genes are TRBV9 and TRBJ2-7; 7 bases line up with TRBD1. The CDR3 spans 13 residues. The V and J ends lost 3 bases and 5 bases, in that order; junction bases with no gene match: 5. Germline CDR1 and CDR2: SGDLS and YYNGEE.

This chain connects TRBV25-1 to TRBJ2-5, with TRBD2 identical over 7 bases. The ends lost 3 bases at V and 5 bases at J; junction bases unmatched: 6. Looked up from germline, CDR1 is MGHDK and CDR2 is SYGVNS. CDR3 size: 14 residues. CDR3 in amino acids: CASSDWGGGETQYF. CDR3 DNA: TGTGCCAGCAGTGACTGGGGGGGTGGGGAGACCCAGTACTTC.

The V call is TRBV19, the J call TRBJ2-5; 8 bases map to TRBD2. The J segment lost 0 bases and the V segment lost 7 bases, leaving 7 bases of the junction unmatched. The CDR3 contains 15 residues. The germline V gene encodes CDR1 LNHDA and CDR2 SQIVND (reference sequence). The CDR3 is CASKHGGANQETQYF. The CDR3 DNA reads as TGTGCCAGTAAGCACGGGGGGGCGAACCAAGAGACCCAGTACTTC.

The rearrangement joins TRBV2 to TRBJ2-2, with 7 bases lining up with TRBD1. With 5 bases clipped from V and 5 bases from J, the junction kept 8 bases outside the gene matches. Germline V gives CDR1 SNHLY, CDR2 FYNNEI. There are 15 residues in the CDR3. Here the CDR3 DNA reads TGTGCCAGCAGTAATAGACAGGGAAAAACCGGGGAGCTGTTTTTT. It codes for CASSNRQGKTGELFF.

The gene calls are TRBV28 and TRBJ1-6, with a possible D match to TRBD1 (5 bases). The V gene lost 3 bases and the J gene lost 5 bases, with 8 bases spanning the gap. The CDR3 is 14 amino acids. Germline V gives CDR1 MDHEN, CDR2 SYDVKM. For the CDR3, the DNA is TGTGCCAGCAGTTTTAGCAGGGATAATTCACCCCTCCACTTT. Its translation is CASSFSRDNSPLHF.

CDR3 sequence: CSVGNTANTEAFF. The CDR3 region has the DNA TGCAGCGTTGGGAATACAGCGAACACTGAAGCTTTCTTT. This chain connects TRBV29-1 to TRBJ1-1; no reliable D call. Germline V gene data show CDR1 as SQVTM and CDR2 as ANQGSEA. This CDR3 has 13 amino acids. V was pared by 4 bases and J by 1 base, with 10 bases between. Combining the CDR3 with reference TRBV29-1 and TRBJ1-1 gives the whole variable domain SAVISQKPSRDICQRGTSLTIQCQVDSQVTMMFWYRQQPGQSLTLIATANQGSEATYESGFVIDKFPISRPNLTFSTLTVSNMSPEDSSIYLCSVGNTANTEAFFGQGTRLTVV.

The chain combines TRBV28 with TRBJ2-2; 11 nucleotides match TRBD2. The germline CDR1 and CDR2 sequences are MDHEN and SYDVKM. V was clipped by 6 bases and J by 4 bases; unmatched bases: 13. CDR3 length: 18 amino acids. CDR3 sequence reads: CASSSGLAVLVATGELFF. CDR3 coding DNA: TGTGCCAGCAGCTCGGGACTAGCGGTCCTGGTAGCCACCGGGGAGCTGTTTTTT.

This clone appeared a single time. As DNA, the CDR3 is TGTGCCAGCAGCCAACCCAAAAGGGACAGGGTACATGGCTACACCTTC. Amino acids: CASSQPKRDRVHGYTF. The V call is TRBV7-9, the J call TRBJ1-2; 9 bases agree with TRBD1. Germline V gene data show CDR1 as SEHNR and CDR2 as FQNEAQ (reference sequence). This CDR3 comprises 16 residues. V was pared by 5 bases and J by 6 bases, with 13 bases of the junction left unmatched.